The entry below describes one T cell receptor beta chain. In its sample, this clonotype was seen a few times. Its antigen is currently not known. No base-level quality is on record; no much larger clone is a single base apart. High-throughput TCR beta sequencing profiled peripheral blood CD8+ and CD4+ T cells from healthy donors, Susac syndrome patients and multiple sclerosis patients. Multiple sclerosis controls were treatment-naive patients with stable or active relapsing-remitting disease fulfilling revised McDonald criteria. Bulk CD8+ and CD4+ T cells were purified by magnetic negative isolation, while CD8+ TEMRA cells were enriched using FACS. Blood was drawn into EDTA tubes, processed within 24 hours, and PBMCs were isolated by density gradient centrifugation. PBMCs intended for TCR sequencing were frozen in liquid nitrogen and were later thawed in a 37 degrees C water bath. The sorted or isolated CD4+, CD8+ and CD8+ TEMRA cells had a purity of 90% or higher.

RNA was extracted using the RNeasy kit, and roughly 0.5 to 1 microgram was reverse transcribed with random hexamers. The immunoSEQ multiplex PCR assay, which covers 54 Vbeta and 13 Jbeta segments, was used to amplify TCR beta CDR3 regions. PCR amplification bias was corrected by using a synthetic template baseline for primer optimization and computational correction. Regarding the original processing steps: Reads were annotated to V, D and J genes according to IMGT and were analyzed with immunoSEQ Analyzer, with only productive sequences retained. To calculate clonality, Shannon entropy was normalized by log2 of the number of productive unique sequences and then subtracted from one. For each patient and control, public and private clones were evaluated within the 100 most prevalent clones. A clone was defined as Susac-specific if it was absent from the healthy and MS cohorts, from 950 to 1,300 published viral clones and from other ImmuneACCESS disease sequences. The public reads were reprocessed in TCRdb via fastp at Q25 and MiXCR, keeping in-frame beta chains. Every CDR3 protein is listed once, alongside the most common genes and DNA of its rows. The V and J calls come from TCRdb's annotation, not from the publication. The sample contains under 350,000 distinct CDR3 sequences, about 90% of them found a single time. Jointly, the top ten make up approximately 0.065% of the sample.

The CDR3 numbers 13 residues from cysteine through phenylalanine. Only the CDR3 DNA stays, 39 bases, in frame from base 1. V is cut by 7 bases and J by 6 bases, and the space between the germline ends is 15 bases. The data were taken from a study of CD8 T cells in Susac syndrome (dated by TCRdb to 2018 to 2020). About the full investigation: The study used repertoire sequencing to test whether antigen drove CD8+ T cell activation and differentiation in Susac syndrome.

The investigation overall reported the following: The number of individuals in the TCR sequencing and HLA analysis was recognized as being relatively small.

The receptor's source is a human donor with multiple sclerosis. Sequenced: CD4+ T cells from PBMCs. This chain joins TRBV12-3 or TRBV12-4 to TRBJ1-1; the D gene is unclear. The DNA reads TGTGCCAGCAACACTGGGGTCCGGGCTGAAGCTTTCTTT. Translated, it gives CASNTGVRAEAFF.